What follows are 9 T cell receptor beta chains derived from one specimen sequenced in a study of blood T cell repertoires in COVID-19. Profiled with immunoSEQ multiplex PCR; TCRdb holds only in-frame clones, not every one. This sample yields around 120,000 clones, of which roughly 69% are seen a single time; roughly 6.2% belongs to the top ten. The sample comprised peripheral blood. The receptors were sampled from a man aged 80 or over with acute or convalescent COVID-19.

The V call is TRBV11-2, the J call TRBJ1-1, with D perhaps matching TRBD1 (5 bases). The germline gives CDR1 SGHAT, CDR2 FQNNGV. The CDR3 extends over 13 amino acids. With 1 base removed from V and 5 bases from J, the gap between germline ends came to 8 bases. This CDR3 reads CASSLAGRTEAFF. The CDR3 DNA is TGTGCCAGCAGCTTAGCAGGGCGAACTGAAGCTTTCTTT.

The V call is TRBV7-2, the J call TRBJ2-3; 11 bases agree with TRBD2. Germline CDR1 is SGHTA and CDR2 is FQGNSA. CDR3 length equals 16 residues. V was pared by 3 bases and J by 3 bases, with 5 bases of the junction left unmatched. The CDR3 bases are TGTGCCAGCAGCTTTAGCGGGAGGGCCAGAACAGATACGCAGTATTTT. As protein: CASSFSGRARTDTQYF.

This clone has more than one count but fewer than ten. The V call is TRBV5-6, the J call TRBJ2-3; 7 bases are a match to TRBD1. J lost 5 bases, V lost 0 bases, and 6 bases had no gene match. Germline V gives CDR1 SGHDT, CDR2 YYEEEE. The length of the CDR3 is 15 residues. The CDR3, as DNA: TGTGCCAGCAGCTTGGGACAGGGCGCACGAGATACGCAGTATTTT. It translates to CASSLGQGARDTQYF.

The gene calls are TRBV11-2 and TRBJ2-2; no firm D call. The CDR3 has 13 amino acids. Germline V gives CDR1 SGHAT, CDR2 FQNNGV. V lost 1 base to trimming and J lost 8 bases, with 8 bases between them. The CDR3 DNA reads TGTGCCAGCAGCTTAGTCGTCGCGGGGGAGCTGTTTTTT. Translation gives CASSLVVAGELFF.

The chain is built from TRBV11-1 and TRBJ1-2, with 9 positions matching TRBD1. With V trimmed by 5 bases and J by 7 bases, 11 bases remained unmatched. CDR3 length: 15 residues. CDR1 is SGHAT and CDR2 is FQDESV in the germline V gene (reference sequence). This chain's CDR3 is CASSRNSGQGGGYTF. The CDR3, as DNA: TGTGCCAGCAGCCGGAATTCGGGACAGGGAGGTGGCTACACCTTC.

The V and J genes are TRBV21-1 and TRBJ2-1; the table's D call TRBD1 went unverified against the DNA. TRBV21-1 is tagged as a pseudogene. This CDR3 spans 15 amino acids. In DNA form, the CDR3 reads TGTGCCAGCAGCACCCGGGACAAGGGGTACAATGAGCAGTTCTTC. This translates into CASSTRDKGYNEQFF.

The CDR3 bases are TGCGCCAGCAGCCAACCGACTAGCGGGAGGATCAAGGGGAATGAGCAGTTCTTC. Translated: CASSQPTSGRIKGNEQFF. The V and J genes are TRBV4-1 and TRBJ2-1; TRBD2 matches at 13 bases. V lost 2 bases, J lost 7 bases, and 11 bases stayed unmatched. The CDR3 is made up of 18 amino acids. Germline V CDR1 and CDR2: MGHRA, YSYEKL.

The rearrangement joins TRBV5-1 to TRBJ2-1; 10 bases are a match to TRBD2. V shed 1 base, J shed 3 bases, and the junction held 1 base outside the gene matches. CDR3 length: 15 amino acids. CDR1 and CDR2 (germline): SGHRS, YFSETQ. CDR3 nucleotide sequence: TGCGCCAGCAGCTTGTGGACTAGCGGCTACAATGAGCAGTTCTTC. It encodes CASSLWTSGYNEQFF. Supplemented by reference TRBV5-1 and TRBJ2-1, the full variable domain reads KAGVTQTPRYLIKTRGQQVTLSCSPISGHRSVSWYQQTPGQGLQFLFEYFSETQRNKGNFPGRFSGRQFSNSRSEMNVSTLELGDSALYLCASSLWTSGYNEQFFGPGTRLTVL.

This clone was seen just once. The rearrangement uses TRBV7-9 and TRBJ1-3; no clear D gene. The CDR3 length is 16 residues. In germline, CDR1 is SEHNR, CDR2 FQNEAQ (reference sequence). V lost 3 bases to trimming and J lost 2 bases, with 14 bases between them. CDR3 sequence reads: CASSFQVLSTGNTIYF. The CDR3, as DNA: TGTGCCAGCAGCTTCCAGGTCCTCAGTACTGGAAACACCATATATTTT.